This T cell receptor (beta chain) appears in the sequencing data of a study of post-analysis software for immune sequencing data. The TCR beta cDNA libraries carried unique molecular identifiers. TCRdb re-derived calls from the PCR reads in MiXCR, one entry per CDR3 protein. In the table there are a few hundred thousand distinct CDR3 sequences, roughly 45% of which are singletons. Germline CDR1 is SQVTM and CDR2 is ANQGSEA. This CDR3 contains 12 residues. With 4 bases removed from V and 2 bases from J, the gap between germline ends came to 9 bases. This clonotype was seen at least ten times. Its antigen is as yet unknown. Study-wide points: When patients were compared with controls, four or five TRBV segments were more frequent, TRBV5-6, TRBV5-1 and TRBV20-1 among them. Significantly decreased normalized Chao1 diversity was recorded for multiple sclerosis patients relative to controls.

Sequencing input: blood. This TCR was sampled from a girl between 5 and 17 years old with multiple sclerosis. The chain is built from TRBV29-1 and TRBJ2-7; D is unclear. The CDR3 spells CSVVNRAYEQYF. CDR3 nucleotide sequence: TGCAGCGTTGTGAACCGTGCCTACGAGCAGTACTTC.